A single sample is the source of the 19 T cell receptor beta chains below, sequenced in a study of blood T cell repertoires in COVID-19. Repertoires were generated with immunoSEQ multiplex PCR, while TCRdb's copy carries only in-frame clones and drops some. Of about 150,000 clones listed, 80% to 90% are singletons. The specimen sequenced was peripheral blood. The receptors shown here come from a woman aged 50 to 60 with active or convalescent COVID-19.

The V gene is TRBV19, the J gene TRBJ2-3, with TRBD2 matching 9 bases. Losses at the gene ends were 2 bases for V and 4 bases for J; bases not matched to a gene: 13. The length of the CDR3 is 18 residues. Per the germline V gene, CDR1 is LNHDA and CDR2 is SQIVND (reference sequence). CDR3 amino acids: CASSILSGRGGPPDTQYF. The CDR3 DNA reads as TGTGCCAGTAGTATACTGTCGGGGCGGGGGGGCCCCCCAGATACGCAGTATTTT.

This clone was seen more than once but under ten times. The rearrangement uses TRBV9 and TRBJ1-6; D is undetermined. The CDR3 is 13 amino acids. The V end was cut by 4 bases, the J end by 9 bases, with 11 bases between. The germline V gene encodes CDR1 SGDLS and CDR2 YYNGEE. CDR3 DNA: TGTGCCAGCAGCAAAGATGGCCCTTCACCCCTCCACTTT. Translation: CASSKDGPSPLHF.

The CDR3 spells CAISESTGIYGYTF. The CDR3 nucleotides read TGTGCCATCAGTGAGTCTACAGGGATCTATGGCTACACCTTC. V is TRBV10-3 and J is TRBJ1-2, with D maybe TRBD1 (6 bases). Germline CDR1 is ENHRY and CDR2 is SYGVKD. The CDR3 contains 14 residues. The ends were cut back, 0 bases at V and 4 bases at J, with 9 bases in the middle.

This rearrangement joins TRBV2 to TRBJ2-5; D unclear. The CDR3 has 12 amino acids. The ends were cut back, 1 base at V and 4 bases at J, with 4 bases in the middle. Germline V lookup: CDR1 SNHLY, CDR2 FYNNEI. The DNA for the CDR3 is TGTGCCAGCAGTGAAGACGGAGAGACCCAGTACTTC. It codes for CASSEDGETQYF.

V gene TRBV29-1 combines with J gene TRBJ1-4; TRBD1 agrees at 7 bases. Germline CDR1 is SQVTM and CDR2 is ANQGSEA. V trimming: 6 bases; J trimming: 4 bases; junction bases outside the gene matches: 5. The CDR3 length is 13 residues. The DNA for the CDR3 is TGCAGCGTCGGCGGGGACAGTAATGAAAAACTGTTTTTT. This translates into CSVGGDSNEKLFF. The full variable domain, rest sourced from reference TRBV29-1 and TRBJ1-4, is SAVISQKPSRDICQRGTSLTIQCQVDSQVTMMFWYRQQPGQSLTLIATANQGSEATYESGFVIDKFPISRPNLTFSTLTVSNMSPEDSSIYLCSVGGDSNEKLFFGSGTQLSVL.

The chain carries TRBV29-1 and TRBJ1-3; D is unresolved. The CDR3 runs 14 residues. The ends were cut back, 5 bases at V and 0 bases at J, with 11 bases in the middle. Germline V CDR1 and CDR2: SQVTM, ANQGSEA. The CDR3 DNA sequence: TGCAGCGTTTGGGCCCAGCACTCTGGAAACACCATATATTTT. Residues: CSVWAQHSGNTIYF.

The chain links TRBV30 to TRBJ1-5, with TRBD1 matching over 9 bases. The CDR3 runs 14 residues. The germline CDR1 and CDR2 sequences are GTSNPN and SVGIG (reference sequence). V gave up 5 bases and J gave up 5 bases; unmatched junction bases: 7. The CDR3, as DNA: TGTGCCTGGGGTAGGGGACAGGGCTATCAGCCCCAGCATTTT. The encoded protein is CAWGRGQGYQPQHF.

V and J are TRBV7-2 and TRBJ2-3; D perhaps matches TRBD2 (6 bases). The CDR3 is 13 residues long. Germline loops: CDR1 SGHTA, CDR2 FQGNSA. V lost 5 bases, J lost 7 bases, and 13 bases lay in between. This CDR3 is CASSPTGGNTQYF. The CDR3 DNA is TGTGCCAGCAGCCCGACTGGCGGGAATACGCAGTATTTT.

V is TRBV7-9 and J is TRBJ1-2; 9 bases agree with TRBD1. This CDR3 has 15 amino acids. V shed 4 bases, J shed 1 base, and the junction held 4 bases outside the gene matches. Germline values: CDR1 SEHNR, CDR2 FQNEAQ (reference sequence). For the CDR3, the DNA is TGTGCCAGCAGCTCACAGGGGGCTGGTAACTATGGCTACACCTTC. It translates to CASSSQGAGNYGYTF.

CDR3 coding DNA: TGTGCCAGCAGCCAAGCTAGCGGGAGAGCGAACACCGGGGAGCTGTTTTTT. Its protein product is CASSQASGRANTGELFF. V is TRBV4-2 and J is TRBJ2-2, with 10 bases lining up with TRBD2. The CDR3 is 17 amino acids. Trimming took 1 base from V and 0 from J; bases not matched to a gene: 2. CDR1 and CDR2 from the germline V gene are LGHNA and YNFKEQ.

V is TRBV4-1 and J is TRBJ2-1, with 9 bases matching TRBD2. The germline V gene has CDR1 MGHRA and CDR2 YSYEKL. V was pared by 2 bases and J by 4 bases, with 6 bases of the junction left unmatched. The CDR3 extends over 16 amino acids. CDR3 sequence (DNA): TGCGCCAGCAGCCAAAAGACTAGCGGAGTTTACAATGAGCAGTTCTTC. Amino acid sequence: CASSQKTSGVYNEQFF.

The V call is TRBV6-5, the J call TRBJ1-5; possibly TRBD1 for D (6 bases). Trimming shortened V by 6 bases and J by 1 base, and 13 bases separated the two germline ends. The CDR3 extends over 15 amino acids. The germline V gene has CDR1 MNHEY and CDR2 SVGAGI. The CDR3 sequence: CASRYREVSNQPQHF. Here the CDR3 DNA reads TGTGCCAGCAGATACAGGGAGGTGAGCAATCAGCCCCAGCATTTT.

The chain recombines TRBV9 with TRBJ1-3; TRBD1 is a possible D gene (6 bases). The ends were cut back, 0 bases at V and 3 bases at J, with 10 bases in the middle. Germline V CDR1 and CDR2: SGDLS, YYNGEE. The CDR3 is 15 amino acids. CDR3: CASSVDLQGGNTIYF. DNA of the CDR3: TGTGCCAGCAGCGTAGATTTACAGGGTGGAAACACCATATATTTT. Full variable domain (rest looked up from reference TRBV9 and TRBJ1-3): DSGVTQTPKHLITATGQRVTLRCSPRSGDLSVYWYQQSLDQGLQFLIQYYNGEERAKGNILERFSAQQFPDLHSELNLSSLELGDSALYFCASSVDLQGGNTIYFGEGSWLTVV.

V usage is TRBV7-8 and J usage is TRBJ1-1; D remains unclear. Germline lookup yields CDR1 SGHVS and CDR2 FQNEAQ. This CDR3 is built from 15 residues. Trimming took off 0 bases at V and 1 base at J, with 9 bases between the two ends. The CDR3 spells CASSLAEATNTEAFF. The CDR3 bases are TGTGCCAGCAGCTTAGCGGAGGCTACGAACACTGAAGCTTTCTTT. Supplemented by reference TRBV7-8 and TRBJ1-1, the full variable domain reads GAGVSQSPRYKVAKRGQDVALRCDPISGHVSLFWYQQALGQGPEFLTYFQNEAQLDKSGLPSDRFFAERPEGSVSTLKIQRTQQEDSAVYLCASSLAEATNTEAFFGQGTRLTVV.

This clone was seen just once. The genes are TRBV6-2 or TRBV6-3 and TRBJ2-1, with D perhaps TRBD2 (5 bases). V lost 5 bases and J lost 1, with 9 bases in between. Germline CDR1 and CDR2: MNHEY and SVGEGT. The CDR3 has 14 amino acids. DNA for the CDR3: TGTGCCAGCAGTCGACTAACATCCTACAATGAGCAGTTCTTC. It specifies CASSRLTSYNEQFF.

The chain uses TRBV6-2 or TRBV6-3 and TRBJ1-1, with 7 bases aligning to TRBD1. With V trimmed by 5 bases and J by 7 bases, 10 bases remained unmatched. The CDR3 is 14 amino acids. Germline V CDR1 and CDR2: MNHEY, SVGEGT. Written as DNA, the CDR3 is TGTGCCAGCAGTCCGCCACCGACAGGGAGTGAAGCTTTCTTT. This codes for CASSPPPTGSEAFF.

The J gene is TRBJ1-1, the V gene TRBV28; D may be TRBD1 (6 bases). CDR3 length equals 14 residues. CDR1 is MDHEN, CDR2 SYDVKM, per germline. V was shortened by 2 bases and J by 6 bases, with 13 bases between the two germline ends. This chain's CDR3 is CASSLTRQASEAFF. Here the CDR3 DNA reads TGTGCCAGCAGTTTAACCCGACAGGCCTCTGAAGCTTTCTTT. Drawing the rest from reference TRBV28 and TRBJ1-1, the complete variable domain is DVKVTQSSRYLVKRTGEKVFLECVQDMDHENMFWYRQDPGLGLRLIYFSYDVKMKEKGDIPEGYSVSREKKERFSLILESASTNQTSMYLCASSLTRQASEAFFGQGTRLTVV.

This chain links TRBV24-1 with TRBJ2-1; D is perhaps TRBD2 (6 bases). V lost 10 bases, J lost 6 bases, and 15 bases lay in between. The CDR3 runs 13 residues. Looked up from germline, CDR1 is KGHDR and CDR2 is SFDVKD. CDR3 sequence reads: CATGLMGGNEQFF. The CDR3 DNA is TGTGCCACTGGACTGATGGGGGGCAATGAGCAGTTCTTC.

The table lists this clone with a count of one. The chain uses TRBV30 and TRBJ2-2; D may be TRBD1 (6 bases). The CDR3 has 15 amino acids. Germline V gives CDR1 GTSNPN, CDR2 SVGIG (reference sequence). The V gene lost 4 bases and the J gene lost 5 bases, with 17 bases spanning the gap. CDR3 sequence reads: CAWMKKTGGTGELFF. CDR3 DNA sequence: TGTGCCTGGATGAAAAAGACAGGCGGTACCGGGGAGCTGTTTTTT.